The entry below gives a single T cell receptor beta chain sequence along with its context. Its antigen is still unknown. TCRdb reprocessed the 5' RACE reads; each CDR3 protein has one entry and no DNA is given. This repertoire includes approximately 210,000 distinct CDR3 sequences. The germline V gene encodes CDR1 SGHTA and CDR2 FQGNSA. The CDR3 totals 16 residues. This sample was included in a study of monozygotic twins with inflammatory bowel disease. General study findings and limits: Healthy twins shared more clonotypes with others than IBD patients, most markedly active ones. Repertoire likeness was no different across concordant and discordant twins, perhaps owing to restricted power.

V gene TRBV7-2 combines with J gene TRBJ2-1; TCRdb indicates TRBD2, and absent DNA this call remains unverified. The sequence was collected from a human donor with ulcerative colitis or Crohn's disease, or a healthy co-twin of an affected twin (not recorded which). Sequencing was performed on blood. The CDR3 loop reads CASSLYSSGVYNEQFF.